What follows is one TCR beta chain and its context. Only in-frame clones appear in the TCRdb table, and some are missing; sequencing was by immunoSEQ multiplex PCR. The table includes about 17,000 clones, about 55% detected once. The source of the sample is a study of T cell repertoires in ileal Crohn's disease. This CDR3 has 15 amino acids. V lost 5 bases to trimming and J lost 5 bases; unmatched junction nucleotides: 4. The germline V gene has CDR1 MNHNY and CDR2 SVGAGI (reference sequence). Sequenced: ileal tissue. The rearrangement uses TRBV6-6 and TRBJ2-3; 13 bases match TRBD2. The clonotype originates from an adult with Crohn's disease. The chain's CDR3 is CASSPGLAGLDTQYF. The CDR3 DNA is TGTGCCAGCAGTCCGGGACTAGCGGGATTAGATACGCAGTATTTT.